This is a list of T cell receptor beta chains from one sample in a study of T cells in localized non-small cell lung cancer. TCRdb's table, derived via immunoSEQ multiplex PCR, lists solely in-frame clones and lacks some. This sample has 18,000 or so clones, with roughly 90% found just once. The sample was peripheral blood, taken before any cancer treatment. The receptors derive from a man between 40 and 69 years old with stage I lung adenocarcinoma. The CDR3 runs from the conserved cysteine through the conserved F or W. Fields, in order: V gene, clone size, J gene, CDR3 length, D gene, CDR3 DNA, CDR3 protein. The D gene is left open where the match is weak. Not every row has a clone size; where given, it reads once, few, many or a size class.

v_call: TRBV19
clone_size: NA
j_call: TRBJ2-3
cdr3_length: 14
d_call: TRBD1
cdr3_nt: TGTGCCACCGACAGGGGAACTAGCACAGATACGCAGTATTTT
cdr3_aa: CATDRGTSTDTQYF

v_call: TRBV27
clone_size: NA
j_call: TRBJ1-1
cdr3_length: 14
d_call: NA
cdr3_nt: TGTGCCAGCAGTTTCGCAGGGGTTGGGACTGAAGCTTTCTTT
cdr3_aa: CASSFAGVGTEAFF

v_call: TRBV19
clone_size: NA
j_call: TRBJ2-1
cdr3_length: 13
d_call: NA
cdr3_nt: TGTGCCAGTAAACCGGGGCAATACAATGAGCAGTTCTTC
cdr3_aa: CASKPGQYNEQFF

v_call: TRBV5-1
clone_size: NA
j_call: TRBJ1-2
cdr3_length: 13
d_call: NA
cdr3_nt: TGCGCCAGCAGCCCCGTCCAGGGCGATGGCTACACCTTC
cdr3_aa: CASSPVQGDGYTF

v_call: TRBV5-1
clone_size: NA
j_call: TRBJ2-3
cdr3_length: 14
d_call: NA
cdr3_nt: TGCGCCAGCAGTTCTAGCAGTGGTACAGATACGCAGTATTTT
cdr3_aa: CASSSSSGTDTQYF

v_call: TRBV30
clone_size: few
j_call: TRBJ2-2
cdr3_length: 13
d_call: NA
cdr3_nt: TGTGCCTTCTCCACCGGGAACACCGGGGAGCTGTTTTTT
cdr3_aa: CAFSTGNTGELFF

v_call: TRBV6-5
clone_size: once
j_call: TRBJ1-1
cdr3_length: 14
d_call: NA
cdr3_nt: TGTGCCAGCAGTTACGAGGGGATGAACACTGAAGCTTTCTTT
cdr3_aa: CASSYEGMNTEAFF

v_call: TRBV6-1
clone_size: NA
j_call: TRBJ2-2
cdr3_length: 17
d_call: NA
cdr3_nt: TGTGCCAGCAGTGAAAGGTATCACCGATCGAACACCGGGGAGCTGTTTTTT
cdr3_aa: CASSERYHRSNTGELFF

v_call: TRBV19
clone_size: NA
j_call: TRBJ2-1
cdr3_length: 13
d_call: NA
cdr3_nt: TGTGCCAGTAGTATTTCGACCAACAATGAGCAGTTCTTC
cdr3_aa: CASSISTNNEQFF

v_call: TRBV25-1
clone_size: NA
j_call: TRBJ2-3
cdr3_length: 13
d_call: NA
cdr3_nt: TGTGCCAGCAGCCCTTGGTCGGGGGACCTGCAGTATTTT
cdr3_aa: CASSPWSGDLQYF

v_call: TRBV21-1
clone_size: NA
j_call: TRBJ1-4
cdr3_length: 13
d_call: NA
cdr3_nt: TGTGCCAGCGAGGGGGTGTTAAATGAAAAACTGTTTTTT
cdr3_aa: CASEGVLNEKLFF

v_call: TRBV10-3
clone_size: NA
j_call: TRBJ2-7
cdr3_length: 14
d_call: TRBD1
cdr3_nt: TGTGCCATCAGCACGGACAGGAGCGCCTACGAGCAGTACTTC
cdr3_aa: CAISTDRSAYEQYF

v_call: TRBV7-2
clone_size: NA
j_call: TRBJ2-5
cdr3_length: 13
d_call: NA
cdr3_nt: TGTGCCAGCAGCGATTGGGGGGTCGAGACCCAGTACTTC
cdr3_aa: CASSDWGVETQYF

v_call: TRBV6-5
clone_size: NA
j_call: TRBJ2-3
cdr3_length: 13
d_call: NA
cdr3_nt: TGTGCCAGCAGTTACTCCCTTAGGAATACGCAGTATTTT
cdr3_aa: CASSYSLRNTQYF

v_call: TRBV6-6
clone_size: NA
j_call: TRBJ2-2
cdr3_length: 12
d_call: NA
cdr3_nt: TGTGCCACCCTAAGAAACACCGGGGAGCTGTTTTTT
cdr3_aa: CATLRNTGELFF

v_call: TRBV6-1
clone_size: NA
j_call: TRBJ1-1
cdr3_length: 12
d_call: TRBD1
cdr3_nt: TGTGCCAGTCGGACAGGGGACACTGAAGCTTTCTTT
cdr3_aa: CASRTGDTEAFF

v_call: TRBV7-8
clone_size: NA
j_call: TRBJ2-1
cdr3_length: 15
d_call: NA
cdr3_nt: TGTGCCAGCAGCTTAGCGCGGGACCGCTACAATGAGCAGTTCTTC
cdr3_aa: CASSLARDRYNEQFF

v_call: TRBV18
clone_size: NA
j_call: TRBJ2-7
cdr3_length: 14
d_call: TRBD1
cdr3_nt: TGTGCCAGCTCACCAGGGACAGGCGGGAACGAGCAGTACTTC
cdr3_aa: CASSPGTGGNEQYF

v_call: TRBV29-1
clone_size: once
j_call: TRBJ2-5
cdr3_length: 12
d_call: NA
cdr3_nt: TGCAGCGTTGTTGCCTTCGTGGAGACCCAGTACTTC
cdr3_aa: CSVVAFVETQYF

v_call: TRBV27
clone_size: NA
j_call: TRBJ2-2
cdr3_length: 16
d_call: NA
cdr3_nt: TGTGCCAGCAGTTTATTTGGACACGAGAACACCGGGGAGCTGTTTTTT
cdr3_aa: CASSLFGHENTGELFF

v_call: TRBV30
clone_size: NA
j_call: TRBJ2-1
cdr3_length: 12
d_call: NA
cdr3_nt: TGTGCCTGGAGTCTACAGGGAAATGAGCAGTTCTTC
cdr3_aa: CAWSLQGNEQFF

v_call: TRBV19
clone_size: NA
j_call: TRBJ2-3
cdr3_length: 12
d_call: NA
cdr3_nt: TGTGCCAGTAGTATTACTGGCGGTACGCAGTATTTT
cdr3_aa: CASSITGGTQYF

v_call: TRBV5-1
clone_size: NA
j_call: TRBJ2-2
cdr3_length: 14
d_call: TRBD1
cdr3_nt: TGCGCCAGCAGCTTTCAACAGGGGGCCGGGGAGCTGTTTTTT
cdr3_aa: CASSFQQGAGELFF

v_call: TRBV11-2
clone_size: few
j_call: TRBJ1-1
cdr3_length: 13
d_call: NA
cdr3_nt: TGTGCCAGCAGCTTAGTAGTGAACACTGAAGCTTTCTTT
cdr3_aa: CASSLVVNTEAFF

v_call: TRBV11-2
clone_size: NA
j_call: TRBJ1-2
cdr3_length: 13
d_call: NA
cdr3_nt: TGTGCCAGCAGCTTAGAGTGGGGGGCTCTTATCACCTTC
cdr3_aa: CASSLEWGALITF

v_call: TRBV18
clone_size: NA
j_call: TRBJ2-1
cdr3_length: 15
d_call: NA
cdr3_nt: TGTGCCAGCTCACCTGAAGACCCGGGCTACAATGAGCAGTTCTTC
cdr3_aa: CASSPEDPGYNEQFF

v_call: TRBV6-4
clone_size: NA
j_call: TRBJ2-4
cdr3_length: 13
d_call: NA
cdr3_nt: TGTGCCAGCAGTGAGGGGACTGGAAACATTCAGTACTTC
cdr3_aa: CASSEGTGNIQYF

v_call: TRBV11-3
clone_size: NA
j_call: TRBJ2-5
cdr3_length: 14
d_call: NA
cdr3_nt: TGTGCCAGCAGCCCGGAGGGGGGCTGGGAGACCCAGTACTTC
cdr3_aa: CASSPEGGWETQYF

v_call: TRBV27
clone_size: NA
j_call: TRBJ1-5
cdr3_length: 14
d_call: NA
cdr3_nt: TGTGCCAGCAGTATCGGGGGCCTCAATCAGCCCCAGCATTTT
cdr3_aa: CASSIGGLNQPQHF

v_call: TRBV4-1
clone_size: once
j_call: TRBJ1-5
cdr3_length: 14
d_call: TRBD1
cdr3_nt: TGCGCCAGCAGCCAGGGACAGGGGACTCAGCCCCAGCATTTT
cdr3_aa: CASSQGQGTQPQHF

v_call: TRBV6-5
clone_size: once
j_call: TRBJ2-1
cdr3_length: 15
d_call: NA
cdr3_nt: TGTGCCAGCAGTTACCAGAATATCCAAGCCAATGAGCAGTTCTTC
cdr3_aa: CASSYQNIQANEQFF

v_call: TRBV27
clone_size: once
j_call: TRBJ1-5
cdr3_length: 13
d_call: NA
cdr3_nt: TGTGCCAGCAGTAAGTGGGACAATCAGCCCCAGCATTTT
cdr3_aa: CASSKWDNQPQHF

v_call: TRBV18
clone_size: NA
j_call: TRBJ2-5
cdr3_length: 11
d_call: NA
cdr3_nt: TGTGCCAGCTCACGCCAAGAGACCCAGTACTTC
cdr3_aa: CASSRQETQYF

v_call: TRBV11-2
clone_size: NA
j_call: TRBJ2-2
cdr3_length: 15
d_call: NA
cdr3_nt: TGTGCCAGCACCATTTTCCACACGAACACCGGGGAGCTGTTTTTT
cdr3_aa: CASTIFHTNTGELFF

v_call: TRBV12-5
clone_size: NA
j_call: TRBJ2-1
cdr3_length: 14
d_call: NA
cdr3_nt: TGTGCTAGTGGTTTGAGTCAGGCCGGACTTGAGCAGTTCTTC
cdr3_aa: CASGLSQAGLEQFF

v_call: TRBV19
clone_size: once
j_call: TRBJ1-1
cdr3_length: 13
d_call: TRBD1
cdr3_nt: TGTGCCTGTCAGGGGGGTGCGAACACTGAAGCTTTCTTT
cdr3_aa: CACQGGANTEAFF

v_call: TRBV5-6
clone_size: NA
j_call: TRBJ2-7
cdr3_length: 14
d_call: TRBD1
cdr3_nt: TGTGCCAGCAGCTTGAGAGGGGGCGTCTACGAGCAGTACTTC
cdr3_aa: CASSLRGGVYEQYF

v_call: TRBV5-1
clone_size: NA
j_call: TRBJ1-1
cdr3_length: 11
d_call: NA
cdr3_nt: TGCGCCAGCAGCTTAGACACTGAAGCTTTCTTT
cdr3_aa: CASSLDTEAFF

v_call: TRBV4-1
clone_size: NA
j_call: TRBJ2-3
cdr3_length: 14
d_call: NA
cdr3_nt: TGCGCCAGCAGCCAAGGGGGCCGAGCAGATACGCAGTATTTT
cdr3_aa: CASSQGGRADTQYF

v_call: TRBV19
clone_size: NA
j_call: TRBJ2-1
cdr3_length: 15
d_call: TRBD2
cdr3_nt: TGTGCCAGTGGTGGCAGGACTAGCGGCTACAATGAGCAGTTCTTC
cdr3_aa: CASGGRTSGYNEQFF

v_call: TRBV6-6
clone_size: NA
j_call: TRBJ1-2
cdr3_length: 13
d_call: NA
cdr3_nt: TGTGCCAGCACCGAAGCTGCCGCACCCGGCTACACCTTC
cdr3_aa: CASTEAAAPGYTF

v_call: TRBV5-1
clone_size: NA
j_call: TRBJ1-4
cdr3_length: 15
d_call: TRBD1
cdr3_nt: TGCGCCAGCAGGGGACAGCCCTCGTTGAATGAAAAACTGTTTTTT
cdr3_aa: CASRGQPSLNEKLFF

v_call: TRBV10-3
clone_size: NA
j_call: TRBJ2-7
cdr3_length: 17
d_call: NA
cdr3_nt: TGTGCCATCAGTGAGGAGTTGCAGCTGATAAAGGTCTACGAGCAGTACTTC
cdr3_aa: CAISEELQLIKVYEQYF

v_call: TRBV5-1
clone_size: NA
j_call: TRBJ2-5
cdr3_length: 14
d_call: NA
cdr3_nt: TGCGCCAGCAGCTTGGGCGGGATCCAAGAGACCCAGTACTTC
cdr3_aa: CASSLGGIQETQYF

v_call: TRBV5-6
clone_size: NA
j_call: TRBJ2-1
cdr3_length: 16
d_call: TRBD2
cdr3_nt: TGTGCCAGCAGCTTACCCATAGGGACTAGTCCCAATGAGCAGTTCTTC
cdr3_aa: CASSLPIGTSPNEQFF

v_call: TRBV6-1
clone_size: NA
j_call: TRBJ1-2
cdr3_length: 14
d_call: TRBD1
cdr3_nt: TGTGCCAGCAGGACAGGGGGTGATAACTATGGCTACACCTTC
cdr3_aa: CASRTGGDNYGYTF